This T cell receptor beta chain was documented in a study of T-cell memory formation after mild COVID-19 (dated by TCRdb to about 2021). In the study overall: TCR sequence clusters from the two donors were found to be largely donor specific. In a couple of donors, T-cell clones that expanded and contracted after mild COVID-19 were tracked by sequencing TCRalpha and TCRbeta repertoires over time. The cohort comprised two young, previously healthy adult volunteers, one female and one male. What the authors observed across the whole study: Some responding clones were detected in pre-infection memory, suggesting pre-existing cross-reactive memory T cells joined the SARS-CoV-2 response. Contracting CD4+ clones turned up mainly in the CM and EM memory subsets, whereas EMRA was where CD8+ clones were enriched. The study covered only a couple of mild cases, and larger cohorts including severe cases with pre-infection samples were considered necessary. SARS-CoV-2 specificity of the second-wave clones peaking on day 37 was not confirmed. Balanced CD4/CD8 phenotypes were observed for clones contracting from day 15 to 85, whereas a bias towards CD4+ was observed for a second wave of clones expanding from day 15 to 37.

Ficoll-Paque density gradient centrifugation was the method used to isolate PBMCs. Inclusive of the bounding cysteine and phenylalanine, the CDR3 is 14 residues long. Solely the CDR3 DNA is kept, with 42 bases framed from the first base. V has 3 bases trimmed and J has 3 bases trimmed; junction bases matching no gene number 4. In the germline V gene, CDR1 corresponds to SNHLY and CDR2 to FYNNEI. With respect to this clonotype: Its specific antigen is unknown. One base away there is no much larger clone; base qualities are not given.

Data came from an Illumina NovaSeq 6000. cDNA libraries for TCRalpha and TCRbeta were prepared by 5'RACE using constant-segment primers, with sample barcodes and unique molecular identifiers added. RNA was extracted from every sample with Trizol reagent. The libraries were amplified in two PCR steps, and the second step added a second sample barcode and Illumina TruSeq adapters. Libraries were sequenced on an Illumina NovaSeq with 2 x 150 bp paired-end reads. As for the original processing: Demultiplexing of reads and collapsing into UMI-guided consensus sequences were performed with migec v1.2.7. Using mixcr v2.1.11, UMI consensuses were aligned to TRA and TRB V and J templates and then assembled into clonotypes. A clonotype was counted as expanded or contracted only when both edgeR and NoisET called the clonotype significant, with the noise models trained on biological replicates. For edgeR calls, the thresholds were a false discovery rate-adjusted p below 0.01 and a log2 fold-change of 1. As an exploratory analysis of dynamics, max-normalized trajectories of the 1000 most abundant clonotypes were examined by PCA with hierarchical clustering. The CD4 or CD8 phenotype of responding clones was assigned using the separately sequenced CD4+ and CD8+ repertoires. TCRdb reanalyzed the raw reads on its own, using fastp at Q25 for trimming and MiXCR for clone calling, and kept in-frame beta chains. Here each entry gathers all rows of one CDR3 protein and keeps the most common genes and DNA. The V and J calls and clone size are TCRdb's, not the authors'. This sample comprises about 470,000 distinct CDR3 sequences, more than 20% of them detected only once. Under 15% of the sample comes from the top ten.

Sequencing was done on a sample of PBMCs or a T cell subset sorted from them (not recorded which). The chain employs TRBV2 and TRBJ2-7, with 8 central nucleotides matching TRBD2. This sequence was found in an adult woman who had mild COVID-19 (a few samples of this study predate the infection). The sample titles of this study are shuffled in the database, so cell type and time point are left out; the donor was told from shared clones. The CDR3 loop reads CASSESGGLYEQYF. The bases are TGTGCCAGCAGTGAGTCGGGGGGGCTCTACGAGCAGTACTTC. The entire variable domain, with the stretches around the CDR3 drawn from the reference TRBV2 and TRBJ2-7 proteins, is EPEVTQTPSHQVTQMGQEVILRCVPISNHLYFYWYRQILGQKVEFLVSFYNNEISEKSEIFDDQFSVERPDGSNFTLKIRSTKLEDSAMYFCASSESGGLYEQYFGPGTRLTVT.